These 8 T cell receptor beta chains share one sample of origin, sequenced in a study of blood T cell repertoires in COVID-19. Sequencing used immunoSEQ multiplex PCR; TCRdb keeps in-frame clones, though not all of them. The sample records fewer than 80,000 clones, around nine tenths being singletons. The sequencing input was peripheral blood. The receptor set was obtained from a man aged 30 to 45 with acute or convalescent COVID-19.

The chain carries TRBV7-8 and TRBJ2-5; 9 nucleotides line up with TRBD1. J lost 2 bases, V lost 6 bases, and 4 bases had no gene match. The CDR3 extends over 14 amino acids. Germline-derived CDR1 and CDR2 are SGHVS and FQNEAQ. Written as DNA, the CDR3 is TGTGCCAGCAGGGGGACAGGGTTTCAAGAGACCCAGTACTTC. Encoded protein: CASRGTGFQETQYF.

The chain's CDR3 is CASSGQGGSYNSPLHF. The CDR3, as DNA: TGTGCCAGCAGCGGACAGGGAGGCTCCTATAATTCACCCCTCCACTTT. This rearrangement joins TRBV7-2 to TRBJ1-6, with TRBD1 matching over 8 bases. J lost 0 bases, V lost 5 bases, and 3 bases had no gene match. In germline, CDR1 is SGHTA, CDR2 FQGNSA. The length of the CDR3 is 16 residues.

CDR3: CASSPFTPRRGSYRGTEAFF. CDR3 DNA: TGTGCCAGCAGCCCATTCACCCCTAGGAGAGGGTCCTATAGGGGGACTGAAGCTTTCTTT. V usage is TRBV6-2 or TRBV6-3 and J usage is TRBJ1-1; TRBD1 is a possible D gene (6 bases). The CDR3 spans 20 residues. Germline CDR1 MNHEY, CDR2 SVGEGT. The V gene lost 6 bases and the J gene lost 5 bases, with 34 bases spanning the gap.

The chain couples TRBV4-2 to TRBJ2-2; D is uncertain. Between the trimmed V and J ends, which lost 2 bases and 1 base, there was a span of 11 bases. Germline V gene lookup returns CDR1 LGHNA and CDR2 YNFKEQ. The CDR3 is 16 residues long. CDR3 sequence reads: CASSQSGFGNTGELFF. DNA for the CDR3: TGTGCCAGCAGCCAATCGGGTTTCGGGAACACCGGGGAGCTGTTTTTT.

The chain carries TRBV27 and TRBJ1-1; 9 positions agree with TRBD1. CDR1 is MNHEY and CDR2 is SMNVEV in the germline V gene (reference sequence). After removal of 3 bases from V and 5 bases from J, the junction contained 4 bases not matched to a gene. The CDR3 sequence is 14 residues long. In DNA, the CDR3 is TGTGCCAGCAGTTTGGGGACAGGGTGGACTGAAGCTTTCTTT. Residues: CASSLGTGWTEAFF.

This chain uses TRBV15 with TRBJ2-1; D gene uncertain. V lost 0 bases, J lost 8 bases, and 23 bases lay in between. Germline CDR1 is LNHNV and CDR2 is YYDKDF (reference sequence). This CDR3 contains 18 residues. CDR3: CATSREGSAFNTGDEQFF. The CDR3 DNA reads TGTGCCACCAGCAGAGAAGGTTCGGCGTTTAATACTGGAGATGAGCAGTTCTTC.

In the case of this clone: The junction shows a germline mismatch at one end, possibly a read error. The chain uses TRBV7-7 and TRBJ2-2, with 11 nucleotides matching TRBD2. The length of the CDR3 is 15 residues. Germline lookup yields CDR1 SSHAT and CDR2 FNYEAQ (reference sequence). CDR3: CASSLGLAGTGELFF. The CDR3 nucleotides read TGTGCTAGCAGCTTAGGACTAGCGGGTACCGGGGAGCTGTTTTTT.

The genes are TRBV4-1 and TRBJ1-4, with unresolved D. This CDR3 has 16 residues. The ends were cut back, 0 bases at V and 8 bases at J, with 16 bases in the middle. Germline V lookup: CDR1 MGHRA, CDR2 YSYEKL. The CDR3 sequence: CASSQEAAGGKEKLFF. CDR3 coding DNA: TGCGCCAGCAGCCAAGAGGCTGCCGGCGGGAAAGAAAAACTGTTTTTT.